Shown below are 25 T cell receptor beta chains from a single sample sequenced in a study of T cells expressing NK-cell markers. TCRdb reprocessed the 5' RACE reads and keeps a single row for each CDR3 protein, giving no DNA. Listed are 90,000 to 130,000 distinct CDR3 sequences; around 20% falls within the top ten. Material for sequencing was blood T cells: a sorted CD56 or NKG2C T cell subset, CD4+ or CD8+ T cells, or bulk PBMC T cells (not recorded which). The receptors come from a woman between 18 and 70 years old in good health.

The chain joins TRBV12-3 or TRBV12-4 to TRBJ2-3; TCRdb's assignment of TRBD2 cannot be checked, as there is no DNA. CDR3 length equals 17 residues. This chain's CDR3 is CASSPELAGGGTDTQYF.

The V and J genes are TRBV9 and TRBJ2-1; TCRdb calls TRBD2, which cannot be checked without DNA. Per the germline V gene, CDR1 is SGDLS and CDR2 is YYNGEE. This CDR3 has 17 residues. CDR3: CASSAKEREGPYNEQFF.

This rearrangement joins TRBV5-1 to TRBJ2-1; TCRdb gives TRBD1 as the D gene, but with no DNA this cannot be confirmed. Germline CDR1 and CDR2: SGHRS and YFSETQ. This CDR3 region has 15 residues. The CDR3 is CASVTGTGGRNEQFF. Using reference TRBV5-1 and TRBJ2-1 for the parts outside the CDR3, the full variable domain is KAGVTQTPRYLIKTRGQQVTLSCSPISGHRSVSWYQQTPGQGLQFLFEYFSETQRNKGNFPGRFSGRQFSNSRSEMNVSTLELGDSALYLCASVTGTGGRNEQFFGPGTRLTVL.

The chain couples TRBV20-1 to TRBJ2-7; TCRdb's assignment of TRBD2 cannot be checked, as there is no DNA. The germline V gene encodes CDR1 DFQATT and CDR2 SNEGSKA (reference sequence). The CDR3 sequence is 15 residues long. CDR3 amino acids: CSARAPREGLYEQYF.

The rearrangement joins TRBV4-2 to TRBJ2-7. CDR3 length equals 14 residues. CDR1 and CDR2 from the germline V gene are LGHNA and YNFKEQ. CDR3: CASSQVLDHYEQYF.

This rearrangement joins TRBV7-9 to TRBJ1-2; TCRdb gives TRBD1 as the D gene, but with no DNA this cannot be confirmed. Germline CDR1 and CDR2: SEHNR and FQNEAQ (reference sequence). The CDR3 has 16 amino acids. The CDR3 region is CASSPLGAGVPTGYTF.

This chain joins TRBV29-1 and TRBJ2-7; TCRdb's D gene call, TRBD1, goes unchecked for lack of DNA. This CDR3 spans 12 amino acids. Looked up from germline, CDR1 is SQVTM and CDR2 is ANQGSEA. The CDR3: CSVLGQNYEQYF.

This clonotype is labeled large based on frequency. This sequence joins TRBV24-1 and TRBJ2-6. This CDR3 comprises 14 residues. CDR1 and CDR2 (germline): KGHDR, SFDVKD. The CDR3 reads CATRPGSGANVLTF.

The chain employs TRBV20-1 and TRBJ2-6; TCRdb indicates TRBD1, and absent DNA this call remains unverified. Germline V gives CDR1 DFQATT, CDR2 SNEGSKA (reference sequence). The CDR3 length is 16 residues. Here the CDR3 reads CSASDGSLSGANVLTF.

The V gene is TRBV29-1, the J gene TRBJ2-1; TCRdb's D call, TRBD1, is unchecked because there is no DNA. Germline CDR1 is SQVTM and CDR2 is ANQGSEA. The CDR3 length is 16 residues. CDR3 amino acids: CSVERDRGSSYNEQFF.

This chain uses TRBV13 with TRBJ2-2; TCRdb names TRBD1, which stays unverified in the absence of DNA. The germline V gene encodes CDR1 PRHDT and CDR2 FYEKMQ (reference sequence). The CDR3 sequence is 14 residues long. CDR3 residues: CASSSTQDPWELFF.

The chain carries TRBV20-1 and TRBJ2-3; TCRdb reports TRBD1, a call that lacks DNA to check it against. The germline V gene encodes CDR1 DFQATT and CDR2 SNEGSKA (reference sequence). The CDR3 runs 15 residues. The CDR3 loop reads CSARDWDRPTDTQYF.

The chain couples TRBV5-1 to TRBJ1-3. Germline assignment: CDR1 SGHRS and CDR2 YFSETQ. CDR3 length equals 14 residues. The CDR3 loop reads CASSPDRPGNTIYF.

The rearrangement uses TRBV5-6 and TRBJ2-7; TCRdb's D call, TRBD2, is unchecked because there is no DNA. The CDR3 spans 14 residues. Germline V gives CDR1 SGHDT, CDR2 YYEEEE. The CDR3 protein is CASSLGLAGDEQYF.

The chain is built from TRBV7-9 and TRBJ2-7; TCRdb lists TRBD2, though no DNA is available to test this call. Germline values: CDR1 SEHNR, CDR2 FQNEAQ (reference sequence). This CDR3 contains 15 residues. CDR3 residues: CASSEGASGSYEQYF.

The chain recombines TRBV7-3 with TRBJ2-5; with no DNA, the TCRdb D assignment of TRBD1 cannot be verified. This CDR3 spans 15 amino acids. CDR1 and CDR2 from the germline V gene are SGHTA and FQGTGA. CDR3 in amino acids: CASSLAGTGGQTQYF.

The gene calls are TRBV7-9 and TRBJ1-1. Germline CDR1 SEHNR, CDR2 FQNEAQ (reference sequence). This CDR3 region has 16 residues. This chain's CDR3 is CASSSGTRHMNTEAFF.

The genes are TRBV7-2 and TRBJ2-3; TCRdb names TRBD1, which stays unverified in the absence of DNA. The germline V gene encodes CDR1 SGHTA and CDR2 FQGNSA. The length of the CDR3 is 17 residues. CDR3 in amino acids: CASSPQGRKASTDTQYF.

This sequence joins TRBV4-3 and TRBJ1-4; TCRdb lists TRBD1, though no DNA is available to test this call. There are 15 residues in the CDR3. Germline V gives CDR1 LGHNA, CDR2 YSLEER. CDR3 sequence reads: CASSQGLGPQGELFF.

V gene TRBV5-5 combines with J gene TRBJ2-1; lacking DNA, the TRBD2 call made by TCRdb goes unchecked. This CDR3 contains 13 residues. Germline CDR1 is SGHKS and CDR2 is YYEKEE (reference sequence). CDR3 residues: CASTGLIYNEQFF.

The chain uses TRBV20-1 and TRBJ2-7; TCRdb designates TRBD2, a call that cannot be tested without DNA. CDR1 DFQATT and CDR2 SNEGSKA come from the germline V gene (reference sequence). This CDR3 comprises 14 residues. The CDR3 protein is CSARYSLGTYEQYF.

V usage is TRBV28 and J usage is TRBJ2-7; TCRdb's D gene call, TRBD1, goes unchecked for lack of DNA. Germline V lookup: CDR1 MDHEN, CDR2 SYDVKM. The length of the CDR3 is 15 residues. CDR3 region: CASSPPTGGRNEQYF. Combining the CDR3 with reference TRBV28 and TRBJ2-7 gives the whole variable domain DVKVTQSSRYLVKRTGEKVFLECVQDMDHENMFWYRQDPGLGLRLIYFSYDVKMKEKGDIPEGYSVSREKKERFSLILESASTNQTSMYLCASSPPTGGRNEQYFGPGTRLTVT.

The chain carries TRBV6-4 and TRBJ2-1; lacking DNA, the TRBD1 call made by TCRdb goes unchecked. This CDR3 spans 14 amino acids. Per the germline V gene, CDR1 is MRHNA and CDR2 is SNTAGT. CDR3 sequence reads: CASSDREGADEQFF.

The chain joins TRBV6-5 to TRBJ2-1; checking the TCRdb D call of TRBD1 is not possible without DNA. Germline lookup yields CDR1 MNHEY and CDR2 SVGAGI. The CDR3 covers 16 residues. CDR3 residues: CASSYSRTGAYNEQFF.

The genes are TRBV20-1 and TRBJ2-1; no DNA is available, so the TRBD2 call from TCRdb remains unchecked. Germline loops: CDR1 DFQATT, CDR2 SNEGSKA (reference sequence). The CDR3 spans 14 residues. The CDR3 protein is CSARLTSGYNEQFF.